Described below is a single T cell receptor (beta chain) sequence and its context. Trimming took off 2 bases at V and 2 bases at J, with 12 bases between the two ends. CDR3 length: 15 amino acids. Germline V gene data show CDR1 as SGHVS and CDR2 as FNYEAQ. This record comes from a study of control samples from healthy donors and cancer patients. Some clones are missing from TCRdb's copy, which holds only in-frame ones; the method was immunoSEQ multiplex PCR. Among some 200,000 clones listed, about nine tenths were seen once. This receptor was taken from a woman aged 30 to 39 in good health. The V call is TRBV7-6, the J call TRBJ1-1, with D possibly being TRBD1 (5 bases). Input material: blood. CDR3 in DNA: TGTGCCAGCAGCTTACAGGGTGTGGGCAACACTGAAGCTTTCTTT. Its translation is CASSLQGVGNTEAFF.